This TCR beta chain was identified in a study of blood T cell repertoires in COVID-19. On the study more broadly: Samples came from the United States, Italy and Spain, spanning acute and convalescent COVID-19.

Clones were sequenced by immunoSEQ multiplex PCR, and TCRdb holds only the in-frame ones, with some missing. The top ten hold roughly 12% of the sample, which has some 450,000 clones, roughly 88% seen once. Germline CDR1 MDHEN, CDR2 SYDVKM. Trimming cost V 7 bases and J 0 bases, with 12 bases left between them. The CDR3 consists of 15 residues. J is TRBJ1-4 and V is TRBV28; D possibly corresponds to TRBD1 (5 bases). The source is a woman in her forties or fifties with COVID-19, enrolled during active disease. Sequenced input: peripheral blood. The CDR3 loop reads CASKQGLATNEKLFF. CDR3 coding DNA: TGTGCCAGCAAGCAGGGCTTAGCAACTAATGAAAAACTGTTTTTT.